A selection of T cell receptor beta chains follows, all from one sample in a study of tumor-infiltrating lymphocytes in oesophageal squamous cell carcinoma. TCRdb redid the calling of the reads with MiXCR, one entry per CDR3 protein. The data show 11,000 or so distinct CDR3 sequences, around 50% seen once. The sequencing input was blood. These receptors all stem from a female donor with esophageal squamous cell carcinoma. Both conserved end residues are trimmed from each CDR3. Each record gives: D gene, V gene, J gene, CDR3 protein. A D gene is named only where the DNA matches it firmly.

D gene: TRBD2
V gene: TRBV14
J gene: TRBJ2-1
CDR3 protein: ASSPLSGGYNEQF

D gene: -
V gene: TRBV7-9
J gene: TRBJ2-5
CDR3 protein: ASSLAIGRRQY

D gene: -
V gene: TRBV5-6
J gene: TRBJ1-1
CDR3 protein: ASSLVARESHEQF

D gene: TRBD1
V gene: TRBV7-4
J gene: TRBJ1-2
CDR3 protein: ASSPTGGVYGYT

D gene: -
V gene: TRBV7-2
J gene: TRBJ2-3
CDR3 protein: ASSLSTDTQY

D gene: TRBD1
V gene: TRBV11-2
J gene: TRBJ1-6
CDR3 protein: ASSSGTAYYNSPLH

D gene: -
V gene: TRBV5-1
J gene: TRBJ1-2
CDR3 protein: ASSLAGEGYGYT

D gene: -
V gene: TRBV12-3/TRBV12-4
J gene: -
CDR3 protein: ATKDEQF

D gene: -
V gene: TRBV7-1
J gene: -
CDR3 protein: ASSWTADDEQF

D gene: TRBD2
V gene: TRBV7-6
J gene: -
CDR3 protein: ASSLTGLAGGIYEQY

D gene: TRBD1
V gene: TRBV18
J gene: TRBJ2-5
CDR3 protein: ASSPGTGNSPLH

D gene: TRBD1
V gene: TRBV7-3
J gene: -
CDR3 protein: ASSSNTGTVQF

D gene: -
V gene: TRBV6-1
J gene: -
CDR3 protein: ASSEGFGGLGETQY

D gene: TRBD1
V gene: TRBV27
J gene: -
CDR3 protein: ASSSIMGVGTGSGETQY

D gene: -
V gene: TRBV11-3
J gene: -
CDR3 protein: ASSLTSGQGNEQF

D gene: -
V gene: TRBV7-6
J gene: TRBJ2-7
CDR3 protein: ASSSLPSYNEQY

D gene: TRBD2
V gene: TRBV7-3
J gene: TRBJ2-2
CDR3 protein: ASSHGLGPTGELF

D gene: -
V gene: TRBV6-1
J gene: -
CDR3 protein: ASSEREAVRGETQY

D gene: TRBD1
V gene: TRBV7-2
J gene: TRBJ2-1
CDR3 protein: ASSLIGTASYNEQF

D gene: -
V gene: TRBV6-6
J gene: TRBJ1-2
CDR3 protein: ASRGIQYGYT

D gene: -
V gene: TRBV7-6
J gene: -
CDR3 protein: ASGRNNEQF

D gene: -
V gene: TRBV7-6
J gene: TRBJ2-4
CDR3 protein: ASSFTQSTDTQY

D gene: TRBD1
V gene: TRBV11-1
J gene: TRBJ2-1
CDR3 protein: ASSFGPYHRDSYNEQF

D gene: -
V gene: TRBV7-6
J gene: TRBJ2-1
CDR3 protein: ASSLGPRLF

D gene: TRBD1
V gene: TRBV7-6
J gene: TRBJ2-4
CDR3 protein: ASSHGTVSPLH

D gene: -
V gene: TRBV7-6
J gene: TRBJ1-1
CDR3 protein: ASSPGGAGEAF

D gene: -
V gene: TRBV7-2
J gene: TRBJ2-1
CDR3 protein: ASSLDSGPYNEQF

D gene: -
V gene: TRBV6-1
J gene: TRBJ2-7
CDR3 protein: ASSLLSGTHYEQY

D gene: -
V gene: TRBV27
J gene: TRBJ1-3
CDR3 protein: ASSLSGSSGNTIY

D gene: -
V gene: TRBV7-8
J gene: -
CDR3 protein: ASSQGGYEQY

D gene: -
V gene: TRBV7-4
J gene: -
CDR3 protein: ASSLLGGETQY

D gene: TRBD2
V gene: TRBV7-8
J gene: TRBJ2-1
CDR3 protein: ASSSRGTPSGGNEQF

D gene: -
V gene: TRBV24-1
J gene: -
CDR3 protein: ATSEPGRGYGYT

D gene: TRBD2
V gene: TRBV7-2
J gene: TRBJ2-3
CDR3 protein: ASNYPRTSGTYTQY

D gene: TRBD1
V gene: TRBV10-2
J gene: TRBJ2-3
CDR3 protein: ASSRQGRTDTQY

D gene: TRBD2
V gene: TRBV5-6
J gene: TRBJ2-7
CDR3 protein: ASSSGTSGYEQY

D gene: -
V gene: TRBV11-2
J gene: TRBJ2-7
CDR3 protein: ASRKTREGAYYEQY

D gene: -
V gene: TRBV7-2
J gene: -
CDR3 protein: ASSLGRVNTIYEQY

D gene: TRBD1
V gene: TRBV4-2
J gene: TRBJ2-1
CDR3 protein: ASSHDRGPWGEQF

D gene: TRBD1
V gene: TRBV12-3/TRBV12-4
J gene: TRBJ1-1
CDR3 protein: ASSDRDLNTEAF

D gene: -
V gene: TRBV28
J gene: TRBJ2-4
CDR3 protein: ASTPAAGSKNIQY

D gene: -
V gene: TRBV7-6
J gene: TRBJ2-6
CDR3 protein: ASSLGSSGTNVLT

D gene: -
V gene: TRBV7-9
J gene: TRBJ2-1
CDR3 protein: AGETVGRSSYNEQF

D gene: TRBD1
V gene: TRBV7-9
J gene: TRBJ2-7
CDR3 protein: ASSNRDRGSYEQY

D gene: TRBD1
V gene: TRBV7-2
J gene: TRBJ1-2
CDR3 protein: ASSLGQGSYGYT

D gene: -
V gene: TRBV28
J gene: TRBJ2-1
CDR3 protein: ASSISARSLI

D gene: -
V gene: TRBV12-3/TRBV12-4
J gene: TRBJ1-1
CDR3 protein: ASSRREANTEAF

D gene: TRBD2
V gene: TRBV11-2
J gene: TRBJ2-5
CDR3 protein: ASSLGSRSGSETQY

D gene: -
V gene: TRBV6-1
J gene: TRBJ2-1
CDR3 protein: ASDRGQTYNEQF

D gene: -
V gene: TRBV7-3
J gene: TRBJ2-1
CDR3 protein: ASSSSSFNEQF

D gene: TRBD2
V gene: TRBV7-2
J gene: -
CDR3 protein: ASSSTAGGLSETQY

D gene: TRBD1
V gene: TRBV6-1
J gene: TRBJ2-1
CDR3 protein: ASSEPGQGAYNEQF

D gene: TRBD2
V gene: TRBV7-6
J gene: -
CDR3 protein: ASSLGLAGSETQY